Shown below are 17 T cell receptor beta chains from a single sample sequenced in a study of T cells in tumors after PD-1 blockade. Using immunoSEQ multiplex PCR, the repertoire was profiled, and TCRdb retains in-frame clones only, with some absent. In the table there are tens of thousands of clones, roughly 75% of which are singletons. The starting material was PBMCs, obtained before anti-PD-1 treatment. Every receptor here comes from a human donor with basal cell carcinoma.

The chain's CDR3 is CARGTGRGQGKLFF. In nucleotides, the CDR3 is TGTGCCAGGGGGACGGGCAGGGGGCAGGGGAAACTGTTTTTT. The V gene is TRBV19, the J gene TRBJ1-4, with 8 bases fitting TRBD1. Trimming cost V 9 bases and J 11 bases; bases outside gene matches: 14. The germline CDR1 and CDR2 sequences are LNHDA and SQIVND (reference sequence). The CDR3 is made up of 14 amino acids.

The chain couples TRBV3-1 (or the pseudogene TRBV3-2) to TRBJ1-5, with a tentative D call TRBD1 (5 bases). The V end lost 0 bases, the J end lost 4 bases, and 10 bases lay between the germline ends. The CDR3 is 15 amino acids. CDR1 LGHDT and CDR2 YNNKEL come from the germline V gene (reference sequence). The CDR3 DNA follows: TGTGCCAGCAGCCAAGATGTCGGGGGTAATCAGCCCCAGCATTTT. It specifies CASSQDVGGNQPQHF.

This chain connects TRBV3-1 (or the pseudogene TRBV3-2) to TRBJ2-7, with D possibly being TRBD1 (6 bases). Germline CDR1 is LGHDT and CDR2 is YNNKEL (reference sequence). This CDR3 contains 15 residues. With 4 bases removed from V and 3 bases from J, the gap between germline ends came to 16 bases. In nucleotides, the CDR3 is TGTGCCAGCAGCCCGGCAACAGGGTCAAACTACGAGCAGTACTTC. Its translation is CASSPATGSNYEQYF.

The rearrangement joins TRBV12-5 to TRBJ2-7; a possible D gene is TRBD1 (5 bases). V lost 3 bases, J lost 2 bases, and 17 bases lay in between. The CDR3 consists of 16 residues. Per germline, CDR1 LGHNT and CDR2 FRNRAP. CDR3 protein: CASGLPRQMGTYEQYF. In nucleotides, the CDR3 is TGTGCTAGTGGTTTACCCAGACAGATGGGGACCTACGAGCAGTACTTC.

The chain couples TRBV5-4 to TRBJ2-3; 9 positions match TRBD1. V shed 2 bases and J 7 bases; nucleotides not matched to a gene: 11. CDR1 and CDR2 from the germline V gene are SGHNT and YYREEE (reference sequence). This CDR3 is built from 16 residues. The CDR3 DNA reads TGTGCCAGCAGCTTTGGGAGACAGGGGGGACGAAATACGCAGTATTTT. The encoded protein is CASSFGRQGGRNTQYF.

This chain's CDR3 is CASSTTGQGTGELFF. In DNA, the CDR3 is TGCGCCAGCAGCACTACCGGACAGGGAACCGGGGAGCTGTTTTTT. The chain has TRBV5-1 and TRBJ2-2, with 8 nucleotides matching TRBD1. V was clipped by 4 bases and J by 5 bases; unmatched bases: 7. The CDR3 has 15 amino acids. Per the germline V gene, CDR1 is SGHRS and CDR2 is YFSETQ.

CDR3 sequence (DNA): TGTGCCAGCCGATTATCAGCGGGGGGGCCCTACGAGCAGTACTTC. It codes for CASRLSAGGPYEQYF. The chain has TRBV6-5 and TRBJ2-7; 10 nucleotides line up with TRBD2. V lost 8 bases to trimming and J lost 2 bases; unmatched junction nucleotides: 9. There are 15 residues in the CDR3. Germline V gene data show CDR1 as MNHEY and CDR2 as SVGAGI.

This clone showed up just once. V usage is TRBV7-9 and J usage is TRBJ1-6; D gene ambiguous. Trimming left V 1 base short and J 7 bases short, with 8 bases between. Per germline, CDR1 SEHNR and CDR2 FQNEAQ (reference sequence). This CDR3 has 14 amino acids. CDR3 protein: CASSLGSLNSPLHF. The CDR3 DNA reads TGTGCCAGCAGCTTAGGCAGTCTAAATTCACCCCTCCACTTT.

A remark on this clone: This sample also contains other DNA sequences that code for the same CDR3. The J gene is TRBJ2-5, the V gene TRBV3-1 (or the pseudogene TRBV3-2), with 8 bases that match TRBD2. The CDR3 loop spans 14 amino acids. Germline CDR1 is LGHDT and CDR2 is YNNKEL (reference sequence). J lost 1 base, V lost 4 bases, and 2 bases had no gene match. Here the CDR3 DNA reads TGTGCCAGCAGCCTCGGGGGGGGCCAAGAGACCCAGTACTTC. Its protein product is CASSLGGGQETQYF.

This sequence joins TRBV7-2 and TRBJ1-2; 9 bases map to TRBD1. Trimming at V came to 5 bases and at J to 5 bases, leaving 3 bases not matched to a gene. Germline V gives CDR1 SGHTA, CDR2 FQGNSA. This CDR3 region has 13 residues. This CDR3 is CASSKDRGYGYTF. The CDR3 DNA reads TGTGCCAGCAGCAAGGACAGGGGATATGGCTACACCTTC.

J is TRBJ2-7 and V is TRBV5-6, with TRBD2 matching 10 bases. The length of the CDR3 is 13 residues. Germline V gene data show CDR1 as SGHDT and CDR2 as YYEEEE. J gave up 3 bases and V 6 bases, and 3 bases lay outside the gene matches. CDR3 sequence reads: CASTWTSGYEQYF. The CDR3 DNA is TGTGCCAGCACCTGGACTAGCGGCTACGAGCAGTACTTC.

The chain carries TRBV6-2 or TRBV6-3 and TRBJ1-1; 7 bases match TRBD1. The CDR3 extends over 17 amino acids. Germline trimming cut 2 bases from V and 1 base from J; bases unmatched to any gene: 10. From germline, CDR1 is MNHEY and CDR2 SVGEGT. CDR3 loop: CASSYPLSGTENTEAFF. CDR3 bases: TGTGCCAGCAGTTACCCACTCTCCGGGACAGAGAACACTGAAGCTTTCTTT.

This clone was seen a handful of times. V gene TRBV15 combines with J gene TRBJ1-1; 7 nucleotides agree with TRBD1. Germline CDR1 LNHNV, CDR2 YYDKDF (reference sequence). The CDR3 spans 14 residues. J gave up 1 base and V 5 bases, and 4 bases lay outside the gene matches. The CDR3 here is CATSWNRGNTEAFF. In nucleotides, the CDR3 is TGTGCCACCAGCTGGAACAGGGGGAACACTGAAGCTTTCTTT.

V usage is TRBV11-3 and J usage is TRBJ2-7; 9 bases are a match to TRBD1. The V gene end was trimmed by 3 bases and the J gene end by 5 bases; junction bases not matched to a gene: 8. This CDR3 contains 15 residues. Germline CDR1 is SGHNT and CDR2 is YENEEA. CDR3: CASSFNRDRDNEQYF. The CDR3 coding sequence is TGTGCCAGCAGCTTTAACCGGGACAGGGATAACGAGCAGTACTTC.

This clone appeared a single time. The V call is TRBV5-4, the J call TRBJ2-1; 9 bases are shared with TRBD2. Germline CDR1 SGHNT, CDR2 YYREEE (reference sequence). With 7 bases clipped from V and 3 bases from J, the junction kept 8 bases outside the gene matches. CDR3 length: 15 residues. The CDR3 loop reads CASGSRRGGYNEQFF. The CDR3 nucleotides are TGTGCCAGCGGGTCGCGGCGGGGGGGCTACAATGAGCAGTTCTTC. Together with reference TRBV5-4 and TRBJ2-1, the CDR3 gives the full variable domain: ETGVTQSPTHLIKTRGQQVTLRCSSQSGHNTVSWYQQALGQGPQFIFQYYREEENGRGNFPPRFSGLQFPNYSSELNVNALELDDSALYLCASGSRRGGYNEQFFGPGTRLTVL.

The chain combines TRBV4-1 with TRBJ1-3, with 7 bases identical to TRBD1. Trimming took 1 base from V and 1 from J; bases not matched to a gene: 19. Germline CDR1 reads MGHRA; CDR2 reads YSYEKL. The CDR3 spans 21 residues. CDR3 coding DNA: TGCGCCAGCAGCCAAGTTCAGGGTAAACAGGGGATGCTTTTGTCTGGAAACACCATATATTTT. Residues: CASSQVQGKQGMLLSGNTIYF.

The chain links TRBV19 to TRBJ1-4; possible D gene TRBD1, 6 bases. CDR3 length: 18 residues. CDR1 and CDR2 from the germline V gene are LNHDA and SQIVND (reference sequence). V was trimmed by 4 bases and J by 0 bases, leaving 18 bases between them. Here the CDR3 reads CASSTPPGRGTTNEKLFF. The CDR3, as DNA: TGTGCCAGTAGTACGCCGCCAGGGAGGGGGACAACTAATGAAAAACTGTTTTTT.